This T cell receptor (beta chain) emerged from a study of T cell repertoires in cytomegalovirus infection. The CDR3 is 16 residues long. V lost 7 bases, J lost 4 bases, and 9 bases stayed unmatched. Germline CDR1 and CDR2: MNHEY and SMNVEV (reference sequence). TCRdb re-analysed the reads in MiXCR, keeping a single row per CDR3 protein. This sample carries approximately 770,000 distinct CDR3 sequences, almost 30% of them seen once, and the ten largest clones take around 12%. General study results and limits: Across the ex vivo response, the dominant clonotypes were HLA-C-restricted CMV-specific TCR beta clonotypes. Based on cumulative public TCR beta family frequency, carriers of CMV plus the relevant HLA were identified.

Worth noting for this clonotype: The antigen is not known.

The receptor was derived from a human donor in good health (CMV status not recorded). Some clones in this sample may be carry-over from other donors' samples. The sample here was cultured CD8+ T cells from PBMCs, taken from culture after CMV antigen stimulation. This sequence joins TRBV27 and TRBJ2-5; TRBD2 aligns across 13 bases. The CDR3 DNA follows: TGTGCCAGCATCTCACTAGCGGGGGGGCAATCAGAGACCCAGTACTTC. Translated, it gives CASISLAGGQSETQYF.